This entry lists 3 T cell receptor beta chains sequenced from one sample in a study of blood T cell repertoires in COVID-19. Clones were sequenced by immunoSEQ multiplex PCR, and TCRdb holds only the in-frame ones, with some missing. Of hundreds of thousands of clones listed, about 90% are singletons. Sequenced material: peripheral blood. The receptors here all came from a woman aged 18 to 35 with acute or convalescent COVID-19.

The CDR3 nucleotides are TGTGCCAGCAGCGTGGAGGCTAGCGCGGTCGCGAGCGAGCAGTACTTC. This translates into CASSVEASAVASEQYF. The rearrangement joins TRBV9 to TRBJ2-7; possible D gene TRBD2, 6 bases. The CDR3 consists of 16 residues. V dropped 2 bases and J dropped 6 bases, with 21 bases sitting between them. Looked up from germline, CDR1 is SGDLS and CDR2 is YYNGEE. The full variable domain, completed using reference TRBV9 and TRBJ2-7, is DSGVTQTPKHLITATGQRVTLRCSPRSGDLSVYWYQQSLDQGLQFLIQYYNGEERAKGNILERFSAQQFPDLHSELNLSSLELGDSALYFCASSVEASAVASEQYFGPGTRLTVT.

The gene calls are TRBV20-1 and TRBJ2-3; 8 nucleotides match TRBD2. V trimming: 3 bases; J trimming: 2 bases; junction bases outside the gene matches: 7. The CDR3 contains 15 residues. The germline V gene encodes CDR1 DFQATT and CDR2 SNEGSKA (reference sequence). The CDR3 region is CSASPDGGATDTQYF. As DNA, the CDR3 is TGCAGTGCTAGTCCGGACGGGGGGGCCACAGATACGCAGTATTTT.

This rearrangement joins TRBV2 to TRBJ2-5, with D perhaps matching TRBD2 (6 bases). Trimming stripped 4 bases from V and 4 bases from J, with 10 bases between. The CDR3 loop spans 13 amino acids. CDR1 is SNHLY and CDR2 is FYNNEI in the germline V gene. CDR3 DNA sequence: TGTGCCAGCAGTGGTAGTAGCGGAGAGACCCAGTACTTC. Protein: CASSGSSGETQYF.